The T cell receptor (beta chain) described here comes from a study of Graves' ophthalmopathy and Graves' hyperthyroidism (dated by TCRdb to about 2018). With respect to the entire study: Peripheral blood was collected before any treatment was given, at the time of initial diagnosis. TCR beta repertoire signatures were used to distinguish Graves' ophthalmopathy from Graves' hyperthyroidism and to predict progression to ophthalmopathy. In total, approximately 130 blood samples were TCR-sequenced: roughly 45 ophthalmopathy, some 80 hyperthyroidism and roughly 17 hyperthyroidism-to-ophthalmopathy patients. To explore V-J signatures that separate ophthalmopathy from hyperthyroidism, a discovery set of about a hundred patients was enrolled, consisting of 40 to 45 with ophthalmopathy and 57 with stable hyperthyroidism. The independent validation cohort included under 20 hyperthyroidism patients plus 17 patients who later progressed from hyperthyroidism to ophthalmopathy. In over 5 hyperthyroidism patients, the T-cell repertoire of thyroid tissue was compared with the T-cell repertoire of blood. Once sampling was done, hyperthyroidism patients were given methimazole at a starting dose of 30 mg daily, while ophthalmopathy patients were given high-dose intravenous methylprednisolone. The 100 or so discovery patients were randomly divided into training and test sets at a 7:3 ratio. What the work shows at the level of the full study, not this receptor alone: Most expanded thyroid clonotypes with frequency above 0.001 were also detected in blood, suggesting blood repertoires may reflect the thyroid immune response. Ophthalmopathy was separated from stable hyperthyroidism by the 13-signature model with around 88% sensitivity and about 83% specificity in cross-validation and with 80%/75% in the test set. Sample size was not statistically predetermined, and group allocation was not concealed from the investigators. In validation, the model predicted ophthalmopathy progression with 55% to 71% sensitivity and roughly 72% specificity; approximately 12 predicted patients were CT-confirmed with GO in a median of approximately six months.

The ophthalmopathy patients had moderately to severely active disease, with a Clinical Activity Score of 3 or higher, a NOSPECS grade of 4 or higher, and a disease duration of less than 3 months. Patients with other autoimmune diseases, uncontrolled infections, pregnancy or lactation were excluded from the study. Clinical symptoms, serum thyroxine, TRAb, thyroid ultrasound and orbital computed tomography formed the basis of the diagnosis. PBMCs were isolated from 10 ml of fresh peripheral blood by Ficoll-Paque density gradient centrifugation. Total RNA was extracted using Trizol reagent, and RNA quality was checked on an Agilent 2100 Bioanalyzer. For repertoire sequencing, TCR beta CDR3 regions were amplified from RNA transcripts. The first round was an RT-PCR using HTBI primers with the Qiagen OneStep RT-PCR kit, and this first round was followed by a second-round multiplex PCR, then size selection and purification. Libraries were sequenced on an Illumina HiSeq2000 using paired-end 100 bp reads. The original methods were these. Reads were processed with SOAPnuke, discarding reads with adapters, uncalled bases, mean Phred below 15, or no exact constant-primer or identifier match. COPE v1.2.5 was used to merge high-quality paired reads. Each unique nucleotide sequence was treated as a clonotype, and MiTCR v1.1 was used to align the clonotypes to the IMGT TRB V, D and J references. Analysis was restricted to V-J combinations with a frequency above 0.0001, which covered 98% to 99.2% of repertoires. For each V-J combination, a TCR clonal expansion and chaos score was defined as the ratio of F50 clonal expansion to chaos observed in the TCRdist matrix. Welch's t-statistics and random forest were used to reduce features to about a dozen V-J combinations, which were fed into a naive Bayes classifier. Thyroid-blood repertoire similarity was quantified with the Morisita-Horn index. TCRdb ran its own pipeline on the public reads, namely fastp trimming at Q25 and MiXCR clone calling, and kept in-frame beta chains. Every distinct CDR3 protein forms one entry, paired with its most common genes and DNA. In this record, the V and J calls reflect TCRdb's handling and not the investigators' own analysis. The table for this sample lists over 450,000 distinct CDR3 sequences; roughly an eighth of them were counted only once. The ten biggest clones cover approximately 9.8% of the sample.

To note about this clonotype: Its antigen has not been determined. No base quality information exists; no much larger clone differs at one position.

Looking up the germline V gene yields CDR1 SGHDN and CDR2 FVKESK. The CDR3 starts with the cysteine, ends with the phenylalanine, and has 14 residues. Only the CDR3 DNA is retained, 42 bases long and in frame from the first base. V ends up 4 bases short and J 2 bases short, with an unmatched junction base count of 4. The TCR sequence derives from a woman in her twenties or thirties with Graves' ophthalmopathy. Donor details come from another sample of the same person, matched by shared clones. Recombination linked TRBV14 to TRBJ1-2, with 7 bases aligning to TRBD1. The sequenced sample was blood. The CDR3 protein: CASSPGTDNYGYTF. DNA sequence: TGTGCCAGCAGCCCCGGGACAGACAACTATGGCTACACCTTC.